This passage covers 21 T cell receptor beta chains from one sample sequenced in a study of cytomegalovirus exposure and HLA in healthy donors. Sequenced by immunoSEQ multiplex PCR; TCRdb stores in-frame clones only, minus some. The sample records roughly 100,000 clones, less than 85% being singletons. The sequencing sample was made of PBMCs. The source is a man in his late teens or twenties in good health and CMV-seropositive.

The chain combines TRBV27 with TRBJ1-2, with D possibly TRBD1 on 5 matching bases. This CDR3 has 17 residues. V dropped 1 base and J dropped 7 bases, with 22 bases sitting between them. Per germline, CDR1 MNHEY and CDR2 SMNVEV (reference sequence). The CDR3 DNA reads as TGTGCCAGCAGTTTATGGGGGGGGAGAGAACCGGGCCCTGGCTACACCTTC. Protein sequence: CASSLWGGREPGPGYTF.

This chain joins TRBV5-6 and TRBJ2-3, with TRBD2 as a possible D gene (5 bases). V lost 7 bases, J lost 3 bases, and 15 bases lay in between. Germline CDR1 reads SGHDT; CDR2 reads YYEEEE. This CDR3 spans 14 amino acids. CDR3 residues: CASGEGRRTDTQYF. The CDR3 DNA sequence: TGTGCCAGCGGCGAGGGTCGGAGGACAGATACGCAGTATTTT. The full variable domain, in which reference TRBV5-6 and TRBJ2-3 provide the parts outside the CDR3, is DAGVTQSPTHLIKTRGQQVTLRCSPKSGHDTVSWYQQALGQGPQFIFQYYEEEERQRGNFPDRFSGHQFPNYSSELNVNALLLGDSALYLCASGEGRRTDTQYFGPGTRLTVL.

The chain couples TRBV7-6 to TRBJ2-2; 8 bases align to TRBD1. The germline CDR1 and CDR2 sequences are SGHVS and FNYEAQ. The CDR3 contains 15 residues. Losses at the gene ends were 5 bases for V and 6 bases for J; bases not matched to a gene: 8. The CDR3 loop reads CASSPRTGLAGELFF. The CDR3 DNA follows: TGTGCCAGCAGCCCTAGGACAGGGTTGGCCGGGGAGCTGTTTTTT.

The rearrangement joins TRBV6-5 to TRBJ1-2; D is unclear. The V gene's germline CDR1 is MNHEY and CDR2 SVGAGI. This CDR3 is built from 11 residues. The germline V and J ends were trimmed by 5 bases and 3 bases, with 4 bases remaining between them. The CDR3, as DNA: TGTGCCAGCAGTGTCTACTATGGCTACACCTTC. Amino acids: CASSVYYGYTF.

V usage is TRBV6-6 and J usage is TRBJ2-7; D not certain. Trimming shortened V by 2 bases and J by 1 base, and 6 bases separated the two germline ends. The CDR3 has 13 amino acids. CDR1 is MNHNY, CDR2 SVGAGI, per germline (reference sequence). The chain's CDR3 is CASSYEPSYEQYF. The CDR3 bases are TGTGCCAGCAGTTACGAGCCTTCCTACGAGCAGTACTTC.

The chain combines TRBV30 with TRBJ1-4; TRBD1 matches 8 bases. V was pared by 7 bases and J by 13 bases, with 8 bases of the junction left unmatched. This CDR3 is 11 amino acids long. The germline gives CDR1 GTSNPN, CDR2 SVGIG (reference sequence). The CDR3 DNA follows: TGTGCCTCCGACAGGGGCGGGCGACTGTTTTTT. Encoded protein: CASDRGGRLFF. Supplemented by reference TRBV30 and TRBJ1-4, the full variable domain reads SQTIHQWPATLVQPVGSPLSLECTVEGTSNPNLYWYRQAAGRGLQLLFYSVGIGQISSEVPQNLSASRPQDRQFILSSKKLLLSDSGFYLCASDRGGRLFFGSGTQLSVL.

The chain has TRBV28 and TRBJ1-4; 9 bases match TRBD1. Germline CDR1 MDHEN, CDR2 SYDVKM. Trimming took 6 bases from V and 7 from J; bases not matched to a gene: 33. The CDR3 length is 23 residues. CDR3 sequence: CASSFQLVRRLASTGGLSEKLFF. CDR3 DNA sequence: TGTGCCAGCAGCTTCCAGCTCGTTCGGCGTCTGGCCTCGACAGGGGGGCTAAGTGAAAAACTGTTTTTT.

The chain employs TRBV28 and TRBJ2-3; 9 bases match TRBD1. Germline lookup yields CDR1 MDHEN and CDR2 SYDVKM. The CDR3 consists of 15 residues. Unmatched junction bases numbered 8, after V lost 6 bases and J lost 4 bases. CDR3 residues: CASSEPGQGSDTQYF. The CDR3 DNA reads TGTGCCAGCAGCGAACCGGGACAGGGATCAGATACGCAGTATTTT. Together with reference TRBV28 and TRBJ2-3, the CDR3 gives the full variable domain: DVKVTQSSRYLVKRTGEKVFLECVQDMDHENMFWYRQDPGLGLRLIYFSYDVKMKEKGDIPEGYSVSREKKERFSLILESASTNQTSMYLCASSEPGQGSDTQYFGPGTRLTVL.

V is TRBV6-4 and J is TRBJ2-6; the D gene is possibly TRBD2 (6 bases). Germline loops: CDR1 MRHNA, CDR2 SNTAGT. This CDR3 has 15 amino acids. The ends were cut back, 5 bases at V and 4 bases at J, with 12 bases in the middle. The CDR3 protein is CASSPAGSGANVLTF. The CDR3 DNA reads TGTGCCAGCAGTCCCGCGGGGTCCGGGGCCAACGTCCTGACTTTC.

J is TRBJ2-7 and V is TRBV10-3; TRBD2 is a possible D gene (5 bases). There are 13 residues in the CDR3. Trimming pared 0 bases from V and 9 bases from J, leaving 12 bases between. Looked up from germline, CDR1 is ENHRY and CDR2 is SYGVKD. CDR3 DNA: TGTGCCATCAGTGAGTCGACTATAGAACGGCAGTACGTC. It translates to CAISESTIERQYV.

This sequence joins TRBV7-8 and TRBJ2-5, with a tentative D call TRBD2 (6 bases). The germline CDR1 and CDR2 sequences are SGHVS and FQNEAQ. The CDR3 is made up of 13 amino acids. Trimming removed 3 bases at V and 5 bases at J, with 10 bases between. CDR3 DNA sequence: TGTGCCAGCAGCTTGGGGGAGGAGGAGACCCAGTACTTC. Translated: CASSLGEEETQYF.

The chain joins TRBV28 to TRBJ1-1, with TRBD1 identical over 8 bases. V lost 6 bases and J lost 6; bases outside the gene matches: 9. CDR3 size: 14 residues. The germline V gene encodes CDR1 MDHEN and CDR2 SYDVKM. In DNA, the CDR3 is TGTGCCAGCAGCCCGACAGGGGCGGGCGCTGAAGCTTTCTTT. Translated: CASSPTGAGAEAFF.

The chain has TRBV7-9 and TRBJ2-1; 8 bases match TRBD1. The trim removed 5 bases at V and 5 bases at J, leaving 14 bases unmatched. CDR3 length: 17 amino acids. CDR1 SEHNR and CDR2 FQNEAQ come from the germline V gene (reference sequence). In nucleotides, the CDR3 is TGTGCCAGCAGCCCCTACAGGGGGACAGACCACCACAATGAGCAGTTCTTC. As protein: CASSPYRGTDHHNEQFF.

This clone is a singleton in its sample. The J gene is TRBJ2-7, the V gene TRBV27, with 9 bases identical to TRBD2. Germline V gives CDR1 MNHEY, CDR2 SMNVEV (reference sequence). The J segment lost 6 bases and the V segment lost 1 base, leaving 13 bases of the junction unmatched. The CDR3 totals 17 residues. In nucleotides, the CDR3 is TGTGCCAGCAGTTTATGGGTCGGGGCAGGGACTAGCTCCGAGCAGTACTTC. Its translation: CASSLWVGAGTSSEQYF.

This clone was seen only once. The CDR3: CASSPPGRIETQYF. The CDR3 DNA reads as TGTGCCAGCAGCCCACCGGGGAGAATAGAGACCCAGTACTTC. V is TRBV7-7 and J is TRBJ2-5, with a weak D call TRBD2 (5 bases). The CDR3 runs to 14 residues. Germline CDR1 is SSHAT and CDR2 is FNYEAQ (reference sequence). V dropped 5 bases and J dropped 4 bases, with 14 bases sitting between them.

The gene calls are TRBV10-1 and TRBJ2-2; D gene ambiguous. The germline V and J ends were trimmed by 5 bases and 0 bases, with 10 bases remaining between them. This CDR3 is built from 15 residues. In germline, CDR1 is WNHNN, CDR2 SYGVQD (reference sequence). The CDR3 DNA reads as TGCGCCAGCAGTCCTGACAACCCGAACACCGGGGAGCTGTTTTTT. Its protein product is CASSPDNPNTGELFF.

V gene TRBV27 combines with J gene TRBJ1-2; 8 bases align to TRBD1. With 6 bases clipped from V and 4 bases from J, the junction kept 4 bases outside the gene matches. The CDR3 extends over 13 amino acids. CDR1 MNHEY and CDR2 SMNVEV come from the germline V gene (reference sequence). The CDR3 spells CASSPGGIYGYTF. CDR3 nucleotide sequence: TGTGCCAGCAGCCCAGGGGGCATCTATGGCTACACCTTC.

This clone appeared once. The J gene is TRBJ2-3, the V gene TRBV7-3, with TRBD2 as a possible D gene (5 bases). Germline loops: CDR1 SGHTA, CDR2 FQGTGA. V shed 6 bases and J shed 6 bases, with 13 bases lying between them. This CDR3 comprises 13 residues. The CDR3 is CASSTAEGDTQYF. As DNA, the CDR3 is TGTGCCAGCAGTACCGCTGAGGGTGATACGCAGTATTTT.

The CDR3 loop is CASSAGEGIFTDTQYF. CDR3 DNA sequence: TGTGCCAGCAGTGCGGGGGAGGGGATTTTCACAGATACGCAGTATTTT. J is TRBJ2-3 and V is TRBV2; 7 nucleotides align to TRBD2. J lost 2 bases, V lost 4 bases, and 9 bases had no gene match. Germline V gives CDR1 SNHLY, CDR2 FYNNEI. The CDR3 has 16 residues.

V and J are TRBV28 and TRBJ2-5; 8 positions agree with TRBD2. CDR1 MDHEN and CDR2 SYDVKM come from the germline V gene. The CDR3 totals 14 residues. V was clipped by 6 bases and J by 5 bases; unmatched bases: 8. The CDR3 loop reads CASREAGVWETQYF. In nucleotides, the CDR3 is TGTGCCAGCAGGGAAGCGGGAGTGTGGGAGACCCAGTACTTC.

This clone was observed a few times. The genes are TRBV27 and TRBJ2-7; 9 bases are a match to TRBD1. The CDR3 covers 16 residues. Germline V CDR1 and CDR2: MNHEY, SMNVEV (reference sequence). V was clipped by 3 bases and J by 3 bases; unmatched bases: 9. The CDR3 DNA sequence: TGTGCCAGCAGTTTGCTAACCGGGACAGGGATCTACGAGCAGTACTTC. Encoded protein: CASSLLTGTGIYEQYF.